The 8 T cell receptor beta chains below were found in one sample sequenced in a study of T cells in Graves' hyperthyroidism and ophthalmopathy. RNA transcripts provided the source from which TCR beta CDR3 regions were amplified. The TCR CDR3 first-round RT-PCR relied on the HTBI primer set. TCRdb re-called the multiplex PCR reads through MiXCR, storing one row per CDR3 protein. The table records some 510,000 distinct CDR3 sequences, less than 25% of them present only once. The sample comprised blood. Receptor source: a young man with Graves' hyperthyroidism.

This clonotype was found a few times. The chain has TRBV4-1 and TRBJ1-3; no firm D call. Trimming took off 3 bases at V and 8 bases at J, with 8 bases between the two ends. CDR3 length: 12 residues. From germline, CDR1 is MGHRA and CDR2 YSYEKL. CDR3: CASSQVRDTIYF. Here the CDR3 DNA reads TGCGCCAGCAGCCAGGTTAGGGACACCATATATTTT.

The rearrangement joins TRBV20-1 to TRBJ2-5, with D hard to call. V was cut by 0 bases and J by 4 bases, with 18 bases left in between. Looked up from germline, CDR1 is DFQATT and CDR2 is SNEGSKA (reference sequence). The CDR3 is 16 residues long. The CDR3 bases are TGCAGTGCTAGAGATCGAGCAAGGGCGATGCGAGAGACCCAGTACTTC. This gives the protein CSARDRARAMRETQYF.

This clonotype was observed at least ten times. The rearrangement links TRBV10-3 to TRBJ1-2; D gene uncertain. Trimming cost V 2 bases and J 5 bases, with 12 bases left between them. Germline CDR1 and CDR2: ENHRY and SYGVKD. The CDR3 extends over 14 amino acids. The CDR3 bases are TGTGCCATCAGTGAGAAGGAGCCGGAGTATGGCTACACCTTC. The encoded protein is CAISEKEPEYGYTF.

CDR3 loop: CASSPTRWGNGPPETQYF. The DNA of the CDR3 is TGTGCCAGCAGTCCTACTCGGTGGGGGAATGGACCCCCAGAGACCCAGTACTTC. The J gene is TRBJ2-5, the V gene TRBV28, with D possibly called TRBD1 or TRBD2 (5 bases each). V was pared by 5 bases and J by 4 bases, with 26 bases between. The CDR3 is 18 amino acids. Germline lookup yields CDR1 MDHEN and CDR2 SYDVKM.

This clonotype was counted only a few times. This rearrangement joins TRBV10-3 to TRBJ2-2; no reliable D call. The V end was cut by 2 bases, the J end by 0 bases, with 10 bases between. CDR3 length: 16 residues. Germline-derived CDR1 and CDR2 are ENHRY and SYGVKD. The CDR3 reads CAISEPDPTNTGELFF. DNA for the CDR3: TGTGCCATCAGTGAGCCGGACCCTACGAACACCGGGGAGCTGTTTTTT.

This chain joins TRBV18 and TRBJ1-1; 8 bases are a match to TRBD1. The CDR3 has 16 residues. The V segment lost 6 bases and the J segment 1 base; nucleotides outside the gene matches: 10. Per germline, CDR1 KGHSH and CDR2 LQKENI. The CDR3 nucleotides read TGTGCCAGCTCCAATTCGAGGACAGGGCCGAACACTGAAGCTTTCTTT. Its translation is CASSNSRTGPNTEAFF. Together with reference TRBV18 and TRBJ1-1, the CDR3 gives the full variable domain: NAGVMQNPRHLVRRRGQEARLRCSPMKGHSHVYWYRQLPEEGLKFMVYLQKENIIDESGMPKERFSAEFPKEGPSILRIQQVVRGDSAAYFCASSNSRTGPNTEAFFGQGTRLTVV.

Many counts were recorded for this clonotype. The CDR3 protein is CASAGLGYEQYF. The CDR3 coding sequence is TGTGCCAGCGCAGGGCTAGGGTACGAGCAGTACTTC. This chain links TRBV11-2 with TRBJ2-7; D is perhaps TRBD1 (5 bases). Germline V gene data show CDR1 as SGHAT and CDR2 as FQNNGV. V was pared by 8 bases and J by 4 bases, with 12 bases between. This CDR3 region has 12 residues.

This clonotype was seen repeatedly, ten times or more. This chain connects TRBV30 to TRBJ2-4, with D perhaps being TRBD1 or TRBD2 (5 bases each). The CDR3 covers 14 residues. The germline V gene encodes CDR1 GTSNPN and CDR2 SVGIG (reference sequence). Trimming removed 4 bases at V and 6 bases at J, with 16 bases between. CDR3 sequence reads: CAWTAVGTANIQYF. CDR3 DNA: TGTGCCTGGACTGCCGTAGGGACGGCAAACATTCAGTACTTC.